The rows below give T cell receptor beta chains drawn from one sample of a study of blood T cell repertoires in COVID-19. This table comes from immunoSEQ multiplex PCR, and its TCRdb copy is limited to in-frame clones, with some not included. Altogether around 74,000 clones are present, 87% being singletons, with the ten largest covering around 7.9%. Specimen: peripheral blood. These receptors were obtained from a man younger than 45 with acute or convalescent COVID-19. The CDR3 runs from the conserved cysteine through the conserved F or W. A D gene is named only where the DNA matches it firmly. Only part of the rows carry a size: once, few, many, or a class if the clone is expanded.

cdr3_aa cdr3_nt v_call d_call clone_size j_call
CASSRSPGDTQYF TGTGCCAGCAGCCGTTCGCCGGGTGATACGCAGTATTTT TRBV7-2 - once TRBJ2-3
CASSIDVSGQGRGYTF TGTGCCAGTAGTATAGACGTCTCGGGACAGGGTAGAGGCTACACCTTC TRBV19 TRBD1 - TRBJ1-2
CASSPSGQGAYQPQHF TGTGCCAGTAGTCCATCCGGACAGGGGGCTTATCAGCCCCAGCATTTT TRBV19 TRBD1 - TRBJ1-5
CACLPPGQGVGEAFF TGTGCCTGCCTTCCTCCGGGACAGGGGGTCGGTGAAGCTTTCTTT TRBV30 TRBD1 once TRBJ1-1
CAWSVSFVGRGSGQYF TGTGCCTGGAGTGTAAGTTTCGTGGGGCGTGGATCCGGGCAGTACTTC TRBV30 - - TRBJ2-7
CASSTTGTVGTQYF TGTGCCAGCAGTACCACCGGGACAGTTGGGACCCAGTACTTC TRBV9 TRBD1 - TRBJ2-5
CASSFLAGGPRNEQYF TGTGCCAGCAGTTTCCTAGCGGGAGGGCCGAGGAACGAGCAGTACTTC TRBV28 TRBD2 - TRBJ2-7
CASTSTGSGANVLTF TGTGCCAGCACCTCCACGGGCTCTGGGGCCAACGTCCTGACTTTC TRBV28 - - TRBJ2-6
CAWSGDRVVHSPLHF TGTGCCTGGAGCGGGGACAGGGTAGTCCATTCACCCCTCCACTTT TRBV30 TRBD1 - TRBJ1-6
CASSVRRGTSSYNEQFF TGTGCCAGTAGTGTCCGCAGGGGGACGAGCTCCTACAATGAGCAGTTCTTC TRBV19 TRBD1 once TRBJ2-1
CAGGGGEYEQYF TGCGCAGGGGGGGGAGGAGAGTACGAGCAGTACTTC TRBV23-1 - once TRBJ2-7
CASKVQQQGYGYTF TGTGCCAGCAAGGTCCAACAGCAGGGGTATGGCTACACCTTC TRBV2 - - TRBJ1-2
CASSSAGTGTYSNQPQHF TGTGCCAGCAGTTCAGCCGGGACAGGAACATATAGCAATCAGCCCCAGCATTTT TRBV28 TRBD1 - TRBJ1-5
CASSGTSGHYNEQFF TGTGCCAGCAGTGGTACTAGCGGCCATTACAATGAGCAGTTCTTC TRBV6-4 TRBD2 - TRBJ2-1
CAWSVFTGANYGYTF TGTGCCTGGAGTGTATTTACTGGAGCTAACTATGGCTACACCTTC TRBV30 - - TRBJ1-2
CASSFPGYEQYF TGTGCCAGCAGCTTCCCAGGTTACGAGCAGTACTTC TRBV5-5 - - TRBJ2-7
CASSASGTGDQDTQYF TGTGCCAGCAGTGCCTCCGGGACAGGGGATCAAGATACGCAGTATTTT TRBV28 TRBD1 - TRBJ2-3
CASSPGGYEQYF TGTGCCAGCAGCCCCGGCGGTTACGAGCAGTACTTC TRBV27 - - TRBJ2-7
CASSTQTGRLFF TGTGCCAGTAGTACCCAGACAGGACGACTGTTTTTT TRBV19 - - TRBJ1-4
CASSQDGTREQFF TGTGCCAGCAGCCAAGATGGGACTAGAGAGCAGTTCTTC TRBV3-1/TRBV3-2 TRBD2 - TRBJ2-1
CASSLRTGETSYNEQFF TGTGCCAGCAGTCTACGTACCGGGGAAACGTCCTACAATGAGCAGTTCTTC TRBV2 - - TRBJ2-1
CASSSTGTSGSLYEQYF TGTGCCAGCTCATCCACCGGGACTAGCGGGAGCCTCTACGAGCAGTACTTC TRBV18 TRBD2 - TRBJ2-7
CASSYGQGGTYEQYF TGTGCCAGCAGTTACGGACAGGGAGGAACCTACGAGCAGTACTTC TRBV6-6 TRBD1 - TRBJ2-7
CASRKRESSYNEQFF TGTGCCAGCAGGAAGCGGGAGAGCTCCTACAATGAGCAGTTCTTC TRBV27 TRBD2 - TRBJ2-1
CAWSGGSSYNEQFF TGTGCCTGGAGTGGTGGGAGCTCCTACAATGAGCAGTTCTTC TRBV30 - - TRBJ2-1
CASSQRGPEYYGYTF TGTGCCAGCAGCCAAAGAGGCCCGGAATACTATGGCTACACCTTC TRBV14 - few TRBJ1-2
CASSEGRGVPGGQPQHF TGTGCCAGCAGTGAAGGCCGGGGGGTTCCCGGGGGGCAGCCCCAGCATTTT TRBV6-1 - - TRBJ1-5
CATNTMILGNEQFF TGTGCCACCAATACAATGATCCTCGGGAATGAGCAGTTCTTC TRBV15 - - TRBJ2-1
CASSLNGGPGEQFF TGTGCCAGCAGTTTAAACGGGGGTCCGGGGGAGCAGTTCTTC TRBV28 - - TRBJ2-1
CASSFGAGGNEQFF TGTGCCAGCAGCTTCGGCGCGGGAGGCAATGAGCAGTTCTTC TRBV7-2 TRBD2 - TRBJ2-1
CASSQDTLAGSTDTQYF TGTGCCAGCAGCCAAGATACGCTAGCGGGTAGCACAGATACGCAGTATTTT TRBV4-2 TRBD2 - TRBJ2-3
CATTLQLAGELFF TGTGCCACCACTCTACAGTTGGCCGGGGAGCTGTTTTTT TRBV28 - - TRBJ2-2
CASAWMGGGYNEQFF TGTGCCAGCGCGTGGATGGGCGGGGGGTACAATGAGCAGTTCTTC TRBV28 TRBD2 once TRBJ2-1
CASSLQHRNTIYF TGTGCCAGCAGTTTACAACATCGAAACACCATATATTTT TRBV28 - - TRBJ1-3
CASSLTGSSGREQYF TGTGCCAGCAGCTTAACTGGGTCTAGCGGGAGAGAGCAGTACTTC TRBV7-9 TRBD2 - TRBJ2-7
CASKVAGGTYNEQFF TGTGCCAGCAAGGTAGCGGGAGGGACCTACAATGAGCAGTTCTTC TRBV25-1 TRBD2 - TRBJ2-1
CASSSGTLGSYNEQFF TGTGCCAGCAGCTCCGGGACTTTAGGCTCCTACAATGAGCAGTTCTTC TRBV7-2 - - TRBJ2-1
CAWREGGSSLSTPNQPQHF TGTGCCTGGAGGGAAGGGGGATCATCTCTATCCACTCCCAATCAGCCCCAGCATTTT TRBV30 - - TRBJ1-5
CASSKAEQKKGDEQFF TGTGCCAGCAGCAAAGCGGAGCAGAAGAAAGGCGATGAGCAGTTCTTC TRBV21-1 - few TRBJ2-1
CASSVQGQGVSYTF TGTGCCAGCAGCGTGCAGGGACAGGGTGTCAGCTACACCTTC TRBV11-2 TRBD1 - TRBJ1-2
CASSYSRGGTGELFF TGTGCCAGCAGTTACTCTCGGGGAGGGACCGGGGAGCTGTTTTTT TRBV6-5 TRBD2 - TRBJ2-2
CASSLSGNYEQYF TGCGCCAGCAGCTTGTCAGGGAACTACGAGCAGTACTTC TRBV5-1 - - TRBJ2-7
CASSLGQGTAGELFF TGTGCCAGCAGCTTAGGACAGGGGACCGCCGGGGAGCTGTTTTTT TRBV7-9 TRBD1 - TRBJ2-2
CATSRTASGLETQYF TGTGCCACCAGCAGGACGGCTAGCGGGTTGGAGACCCAGTACTTC TRBV15 TRBD2 - TRBJ2-5
CASSQGRLAIYEQYF TGTGCCAGCAGCCAAGGGCGGCTAGCGATCTACGAGCAGTACTTC TRBV3-1/TRBV3-2 - - TRBJ2-7
CASRARPGEQYF TGTGCCAGCAGGGCCCGTCCTGGCGAGCAGTACTTC TRBV2 - - TRBJ2-7
CASRQDGDGYTF TGTGCCAGCAGGCAGGATGGTGATGGCTACACCTTC TRBV28 - - TRBJ1-2
CASSQGQGFQPQHF TGCGCCAGCAGCCAAGGGCAGGGGTTCCAGCCCCAGCATTTT TRBV4-1 - - TRBJ1-5
CASSHYSEAFF TGCGCCAGCAGCCATTATTCGGAAGCTTTCTTT TRBV4-1 - few TRBJ1-1